Listed here are 4 T cell receptor beta chains from one sample, sequenced in a study of T cells expressing NK-cell markers. TCRdb processed the 5' RACE reads again and assigns one entry to each CDR3 protein, with no DNA. The specimen's table records more than 120,000 distinct CDR3 sequences. Material for sequencing was blood T cells: a sorted CD56 or NKG2C T cell subset, CD4+ or CD8+ T cells, or bulk PBMC T cells (not recorded which). Receptor source: a young man in good health.

The rearrangement uses TRBV7-2 and TRBJ1-5. CDR1 is SGHTA, CDR2 FQGNSA, per germline. This CDR3 is 12 amino acids long. CDR3: CASSLSNQPQHF.

The gene calls are TRBV9 and TRBJ2-3. The CDR3 covers 13 residues. CDR1 and CDR2 from the germline V gene are SGDLS and YYNGEE. This CDR3 reads CASIQLPTDTQYF.

The rearrangement links TRBV20-1 to TRBJ1-1. Germline-derived CDR1 and CDR2 are DFQATT and SNEGSKA (reference sequence). CDR3 length: 12 residues. The CDR3 sequence is CSARSQCTEAFF.

This chain links TRBV27 with TRBJ2-7; the D gene TCRdb calls, TRBD2, cannot be checked with no DNA. Germline lookup yields CDR1 MNHEY and CDR2 SMNVEV (reference sequence). CDR3 length equals 15 residues. CDR3 residues: CASSWSGGLLYEQYF.